Each of the 15 T cell receptor beta chains below was sequenced from the same sample in a study of cytomegalovirus exposure and HLA in healthy donors. Primers for the PCR totalled 60 Vbeta and 13 Jbeta. Only in-frame clones appear in the TCRdb table, and some are missing; sequencing was by immunoSEQ multiplex PCR. The table lists tens of thousands of clones, roughly 78% of them singletons, with 9.7% in the top ten. The sequencing input was PBMCs. These receptors were collected from a middle-aged man in good health and CMV-seronegative.

In DNA form, the CDR3 reads TGTGCCATAGGGGACAGGGGCGGGTTCGCGGGGGATGAGCAGTTCTTC. Translating gives CAIGDRGGFAGDEQFF. J is TRBJ2-1 and V is TRBV10-3; 10 positions agree with TRBD1. CDR1 and CDR2 (germline): ENHRY, SYGVKD. This CDR3 spans 16 amino acids. V gave up 9 bases and J gave up 8 bases; unmatched junction bases: 16.

The CDR3 bases are TGTGCCAGCAGGGCGGACAGGGCCTACGAGCAGTACTTC. Translation gives CASRADRAYEQYF. This sequence joins TRBV2 and TRBJ2-7; 8 nucleotides agree with TRBD1. CDR3 length: 13 amino acids. Per germline, CDR1 SNHLY and CDR2 FYNNEI. V trimming: 6 bases; J trimming: 2 bases; junction bases outside the gene matches: 3.

The V call is TRBV2, the J call TRBJ2-4; possibly TRBD2 for D (6 bases). Germline CDR1 and CDR2: SNHLY and FYNNEI. With 3 bases removed from V and 2 bases from J, the gap between germline ends came to 11 bases. This CDR3 contains 15 residues. The CDR3 bases are TGTGCCAGCAGTGAGGATGGGGGGTCCAAAAACATTCAGTACTTC. Translated, it gives CASSEDGGSKNIQYF.

The genes are TRBV2 and TRBJ2-3, with D tentatively TRBD2 (7 bases). The V end lost 6 bases, the J end lost 5 bases, and 18 bases lay between the germline ends. Germline V lookup: CDR1 SNHLY, CDR2 FYNNEI. This CDR3 has 15 residues. DNA of the CDR3: TGTGCCAGCAGGGCGGGGGCGGCCCCTGGAGATACGCAGTATTTT. This codes for CASRAGAAPGDTQYF.

This clone came up once. The chain couples TRBV10-1 to TRBJ1-2; TRBD1 agrees at 8 bases. The length of the CDR3 is 15 residues. CDR1 is WNHNN and CDR2 is SYGVQD in the germline V gene (reference sequence). J gave up 7 bases and V 6 bases, and 13 bases lay outside the gene matches. CDR3 nucleotides: TGCGCCAGCAGCGATATAGACAGGGGACGAGGTGGCTACACCTTC. Its translation: CASSDIDRGRGGYTF.

The chain carries TRBV5-1 and TRBJ2-2; TRBD1 might be the D (6 bases). The V end was cut by 4 bases, the J end by 0 bases, with 13 bases between. This CDR3 is built from 16 residues. Germline-derived CDR1 and CDR2 are SGHRS and YFSETQ. CDR3 bases: TGCGCCAGCAGCAGAGAGACAGGAGCGAACACCGGGGAGCTGTTTTTT. As protein: CASSRETGANTGELFF.

Here the CDR3 DNA reads TGTGCCAGCAGCTTATATAGGACAGGAGAACCCTACAATGAGCAGTTCTTC. Residues: CASSLYRTGEPYNEQFF. The genes are TRBV11-2 and TRBJ2-1; 7 positions match TRBD1. Germline values: CDR1 SGHAT, CDR2 FQNNGV. The junction had 9 bases not matched to a gene; V was cut back by 2 bases and J by 2 bases. The CDR3 covers 17 residues.

Only a few counts were recorded for this clone. The chain combines TRBV6-5 with TRBJ1-1; D gene ambiguous. Per the germline V gene, CDR1 is MNHEY and CDR2 is SVGAGI. CDR3 length: 13 residues. Between the trimmed V and J ends, which lost 6 bases and 5 bases, there was a span of 13 bases. CDR3 in amino acids: CASRLAGSTEAFF. CDR3 DNA sequence: TGTGCCAGCAGACTAGCCGGTAGTACTGAAGCTTTCTTT.

The chain combines TRBV28 with TRBJ2-1; D gene ambiguous. Deletions cut 8 bases from V and 4 bases from J, with 12 bases between. CDR3 size: 13 residues. Germline CDR1 is MDHEN and CDR2 is SYDVKM. CDR3 bases: TGTGCCAGCGATACGGCGGATTACAATGAGCAGTTCTTC. Residues: CASDTADYNEQFF.

Here the CDR3 reads CASRHLLTNTGELFF. CDR3 DNA: TGTGCCAGCAGGCATCTCCTCACTAACACCGGGGAGCTGTTTTTT. J is TRBJ2-2 and V is TRBV27, with D unclear. Per germline, CDR1 MNHEY and CDR2 SMNVEV (reference sequence). Deletions cut 6 bases from V and 2 bases from J, with 13 bases between. CDR3 length: 15 amino acids.

This rearrangement joins TRBV19 to TRBJ1-5, with D unclear. The V end lost 0 bases, the J end lost 7 bases, and 13 bases lay between the germline ends. This CDR3 is 15 amino acids long. The germline CDR1 and CDR2 sequences are LNHDA and SQIVND (reference sequence). Here the CDR3 DNA reads TGTGCCAGTAGTATAGATTCCTCGGGAGGCCAGCCCCAGCATTTT. This codes for CASSIDSSGGQPQHF.

Here the CDR3 DNA reads TGTGCCAGCAGTAGGATCGGCGCGGTGGGCTACAATGAGCAGTTCTTC. It translates to CASSRIGAVGYNEQFF. The J gene is TRBJ2-1, the V gene TRBV28; D not certain. V shed 5 bases and J shed 3 bases, with 17 bases lying between them. This CDR3 is built from 16 residues. Germline CDR1 reads MDHEN; CDR2 reads SYDVKM.

The rearrangement uses TRBV7-2 and TRBJ2-7, with TRBD1 as a possible D gene (7 bases). Germline values: CDR1 SGHTA, CDR2 FQGNSA. The CDR3 totals 15 residues. Trimming took 1 base from V and 2 from J, leaving 12 bases between them. The CDR3 DNA sequence: TGTGCCAGCAGCTTAGGTCAGGGGGGCCCCTACGAGCAGTACTTC. This codes for CASSLGQGGPYEQYF.

This clone was found a few times. In DNA form, the CDR3 reads TGTGCCAGCAGCTTGGAACAGACAGTATACAATGAGCAGTTCTTC. It translates to CASSLEQTVYNEQFF. V and J are TRBV5-4 and TRBJ2-1, with D possibly being TRBD1 (5 bases). The CDR3 extends over 15 amino acids. With 0 bases removed from V and 4 bases from J, the gap between germline ends came to 11 bases. Germline V lookup: CDR1 SGHNT, CDR2 YYREEE (reference sequence).

The CDR3 nucleotides read TGTGCCAGTAGTATCCCGGGAGGGGGAGAAAAACTGTTTTTT. It translates to CASSIPGGGEKLFF. This chain links TRBV19 with TRBJ1-4; a weak D match, TRBD1 (6 bases). Trimming removed 3 bases at V and 8 bases at J, with 13 bases between. CDR3 size: 14 residues. Looked up from germline, CDR1 is LNHDA and CDR2 is SQIVND (reference sequence).